A selection of T cell receptor beta chains follows, all from one sample in a study of shared clonotypes between healthy human individuals. The method was immunoSEQ multiplex PCR; TCRdb's version includes in-frame clones alone and lacks a portion of them. The sample has approximately 1.9 million clones; around 93% are singletons. Sequencing was performed on naive CD8+ T cells from PBMCs. The receptors here all came from a man aged 18 to 35 in good health. Some clones in this sample may be carry-over from other donors' samples. Each CDR3 is given with its conserved first and last residue.

v_call	cdr3_aa
TRBV7-9	CASNLDSVGYTF
TRBV6-5	CASSYSIQGSGEQYF
TRBV16	CASSPPGQTMNTEAFF
TRBV19	CASSIGTGDYNEQFF
TRBV27	CASSLSRGAYGYTF
TRBV19	CASSSRDGETQYF
TRBV6-5	CASSYSTGVTGELFF
TRBV7-9	CASSLPWGPLADTQYF
TRBV5-6	CASSPRLSYEQYF
TRBV6-6	CASTSPGRSYGYTF
TRBV9	CASSKGDSLEQYF
TRBV19	CASSKPSDREGTDTQYF
TRBV28	CASSYGRLYEQYF
TRBV29-1	CSVEWVNMNTEAFF
TRBV27	CASQYSWNTEAFF
TRBV11-2	CASSLWGEETQYF
TRBV5-6	CASSWGAAYEQYF
TRBV28	CASSFSLAGGGYLLREQYF
TRBV11-2	CASSSTGLTPYEQYF
TRBV7-3	CASSHRGGVGDNEQFF
TRBV6-1	CASAPFGSYNEQFF
TRBV28	CASSLSGQVEAFF
TRBV5-1	CASSLEVQGMDEQFF
TRBV7-8	CASSSAFHEQYF
TRBV29-1	CSVEGVKIVGGPRHEQFF
TRBV29-1	CSVEMEPGQGSVNEQFF
TRBV27	CASSPSAGPLAWPQHF
TRBV27	CASSSLPGTGSYEQYF
TRBV28	CASRPNTGDHTEAFF
TRBV7-3	CASSSTGLAGETQYF
TRBV9	CASSAPSASHYKLYNEQFF
TRBV9	CASSVTQGNYGYTF
TRBV9	CASSVEEFRQNYGYTF
TRBV6-6	CASSYSTSRETQYF
TRBV11-2	CASSLLAGGSTDTQYF
TRBV4-3	CASSPGQGAYGYTF
TRBV11-3	CASSLRTLSDTGELFF
TRBV28	CASSLGTGGRGDTQYF
TRBV6-4	CASSTLNGGEAFF
TRBV28	CASSSDRVQETQYF
TRBV6-6	CASSPGRLWETQYF
TRBV5-1	CASSHDRGGEAFF
TRBV28	CASSLDWLAGGINEQFF
TRBV6-5	CASSPLVGLHETQYF
TRBV9	CASSVLGLAEINEQFF
TRBV2	CASRDDAGAYNEQFF
TRBV27	CASSLVSSYNEQFF
TRBV19	CASRLGGHTEAFF
TRBV27	CASSSPQGLAAEQYF
TRBV7-9	CASSREGLGYTF
TRBV13	CASSLNRAHEQYF
TRBV6-1	CASSDTRTLNEQFF
TRBV12-5	CASGLPGRTSYNEQFF
TRBV7-8	CASSPTRLAANTGELFF
TRBV9	CASSSGTGSTYEQYF
TRBV28	CASSPHWPDTGELFF
TRBV27	CASTTGGSTDTQYF
TRBV6-5	CASSYSRAGGSPLHF
TRBV9	CASSKGTSGYEQYF